What follows are 30 T cell receptor beta chains derived from one specimen sequenced in a study of beta chain features in type 1 diabetes. Expressed TCRB transcripts were sequenced after all isolated RNA was converted to cDNA. Profiling relied on immunoSEQ multiplex PCR, and the TCRdb table lists in-frame clones only, not all of them. The sample holds 65,000 to 100,000 clones, 30% to 35% seen once. The material sequenced was stem cell memory CD4+ T cells from blood. The receptors were sampled from a woman aged 18-30 years in good health.

The CDR3 nucleotides read TGTGCCAGCAGCTTAGGGCTATCCCAAGAGACCCAGTACTTC. Amino acid sequence: CASSLGLSQETQYF. The rearrangement joins TRBV13 to TRBJ2-5; no clear D gene. This CDR3 is built from 14 residues. V lost 0 bases to trimming and J lost 1 base, with 6 bases between them. From germline, CDR1 is PRHDT and CDR2 FYEKMQ (reference sequence).

The chain has TRBV5-1 and TRBJ2-7, with 7 positions matching TRBD2. CDR3 length: 15 amino acids. Germline V gene lookup returns CDR1 SGHRS and CDR2 YFSETQ. The ends lost 0 bases at V and 6 bases at J; junction bases unmatched: 9. CDR3 nucleotide sequence: TGCGCCAGCAGCTTGGTAGCGGCGGGAGTTCGCGAGCAGTACTTC. As protein: CASSLVAAGVREQYF.

The CDR3 DNA sequence: TGTGCCAGCAGTCCCCAGGGGGCGGATGAGCAGTTCTTC. This translates into CASSPQGADEQFF. This rearrangement joins TRBV2 to TRBJ2-1; 8 bases align to TRBD1. Germline V gives CDR1 SNHLY, CDR2 FYNNEI. With 5 bases clipped from V and 8 bases from J, the junction kept 5 bases outside the gene matches. The CDR3 loop spans 13 amino acids.

The V and J genes are TRBV7-9 and TRBJ2-3; possibly TRBD2 for D (5 bases). CDR1 is SEHNR, CDR2 FQNEAQ, per germline (reference sequence). V lost 4 bases to trimming and J lost 2 bases, with 19 bases between them. The CDR3 sequence is 17 residues long. This chain's CDR3 is CASSSRSTEVVTDTQYF. Here the CDR3 DNA reads TGTGCCAGCAGCTCCCGGAGTACGGAGGTGGTCACAGATACGCAGTATTTT.

This clone was observed a few times. V usage is TRBV2 and J usage is TRBJ1-1; D remains unclear. V lost 5 bases, J lost 0 bases, and 7 bases lay in between. The CDR3 covers 13 residues. Germline CDR1 and CDR2: SNHLY and FYNNEI. CDR3 sequence: CASSSTLNTEAFF. The CDR3 coding sequence is TGTGCCAGCAGTTCAACTTTGAACACTGAAGCTTTCTTT.

J is TRBJ1-6 and V is TRBV7-2, with D possibly TRBD1 on 6 matching bases. Looked up from germline, CDR1 is SGHTA and CDR2 is FQGNSA. This CDR3 has 15 amino acids. The V end lost 5 bases, the J end lost 7 bases, and 15 bases lay between the germline ends. CDR3 DNA sequence: TGTGCCAGCAGCGTTAACAGGGTGGAGAATTCACCCCTCCACTTT. Its protein is CASSVNRVENSPLHF.

This clone was observed a handful of times. V gene TRBV5-1 combines with J gene TRBJ2-5; D is perhaps TRBD2 (5 bases). This CDR3 is 15 amino acids long. The V gene's germline CDR1 is SGHRS and CDR2 YFSETQ. V was trimmed by 1 base and J by 0 bases, leaving 10 bases between them. CDR3 sequence reads: CASSLTEGYQETQYF. In DNA, the CDR3 is TGCGCCAGCAGCTTGACAGAGGGATACCAAGAGACCCAGTACTTC. Complete variable domain (other parts from reference TRBV5-1 and TRBJ2-5): KAGVTQTPRYLIKTRGQQVTLSCSPISGHRSVSWYQQTPGQGLQFLFEYFSETQRNKGNFPGRFSGRQFSNSRSEMNVSTLELGDSALYLCASSLTEGYQETQYFGPGTRLLVL.

This clone turned up a few times. V and J are TRBV19 and TRBJ2-1; the match to TRBD2 covers 12 bases. After removal of 5 bases from V and 1 base from J, the junction contained 6 bases not matched to a gene. The germline CDR1 and CDR2 sequences are LNHDA and SQIVND (reference sequence). The CDR3 is made up of 17 amino acids. CDR3 residues: CASSGLAGPPSYNEQFF. DNA of the CDR3: TGTGCCAGTAGTGGACTAGCGGGACCACCTTCCTACAATGAGCAGTTCTTC.

The chain combines TRBV10-3 with TRBJ2-3; D is undetermined. CDR3 length: 16 residues. The germline gives CDR1 ENHRY, CDR2 SYGVKD. Trimming pared 10 bases from V and 2 bases from J, leaving 22 bases between. This CDR3 is CATRSTLNDLTDTQYF. In DNA form, the CDR3 reads TGTGCCACCCGATCTACCCTAAACGATCTCACAGATACGCAGTATTTT.

The chain is built from TRBV7-9 and TRBJ1-2; TRBD1 agrees at 8 bases. The CDR3 is made up of 12 amino acids. J lost 7 bases, V lost 4 bases, and 2 bases had no gene match. Germline V gene sequence: CDR1 SEHNR, CDR2 FQNEAQ (reference sequence). The CDR3 DNA follows: TGTGCCAGCAGCTGGACAGGGAGTGGCTACACCTTC. As protein: CASSWTGSGYTF.

The chain combines TRBV2 with TRBJ1-5, with D possibly matching TRBD1 (5 bases). CDR1 and CDR2 from the germline V gene are SNHLY and FYNNEI. The germline V and J ends were trimmed by 3 bases and 1 base, with 7 bases remaining between them. This CDR3 contains 14 residues. CDR3 DNA: TGTGCCAGCAGTGAGGGGCAGAGCAATCAGCCCCAGCATTTT. Protein: CASSEGQSNQPQHF.

This CDR3 reads CASHLALLGQPQHF. DNA for the CDR3: TGTGCCAGTCACTTGGCCCTCCTAGGACAGCCCCAGCATTTT. The chain links TRBV6-1 to TRBJ1-5; D gene ambiguous. CDR1 is MNHNS and CDR2 is SASEGT in the germline V gene. The CDR3 is 14 residues long. The V and J ends lost 9 bases and 7 bases respectively, with 19 bases between them.

This chain uses TRBV7-8 with TRBJ1-6, with D tentatively TRBD1 (5 bases). The CDR3 covers 15 residues. The germline V gene has CDR1 SGHVS and CDR2 FQNEAQ. Trimming took 5 bases from V and 3 from J, leaving 11 bases between them. In DNA, the CDR3 is TGTGCCAGCAGCCTGACAGTGAGCTATAATTCACCCCTCCACTTT. Amino acid sequence: CASSLTVSYNSPLHF.

This clone was observed many times. The V call is TRBV30, the J call TRBJ1-1; possible D gene TRBD1, 5 bases. V was clipped by 0 bases and J by 3 bases, with 11 bases between them. Germline CDR1 and CDR2: GTSNPN and SVGIG (reference sequence). The CDR3 is 14 residues long. The CDR3 reads CAWSVQVYDTEAFF. Written as DNA, the CDR3 is TGTGCCTGGAGTGTACAGGTATACGACACTGAAGCTTTCTTT.

This clone occurred a few times. The chain links TRBV30 to TRBJ2-2; TRBD1 agrees at 7 bases. This CDR3 has 14 residues. The germline gives CDR1 GTSNPN, CDR2 SVGIG (reference sequence). V was clipped by 3 bases and J by 8 bases; unmatched bases: 9. CDR3 sequence: CAWRLGQVAGELFF. CDR3 nucleotides: TGTGCCTGGAGGTTAGGACAGGTCGCGGGGGAGCTGTTTTTT.

The V call is TRBV7-3, the J call TRBJ2-6; D call uncertain. This CDR3 is 14 amino acids long. The V and J ends lost 4 bases and 1 base respectively, with 5 bases between them. Germline CDR1 is SGHTA and CDR2 is FQGTGA. DNA of the CDR3: TGTGCCAGCAGCTCGGGTTCTGGGGCCAACGTCCTGACTTTC. Translation gives CASSSGSGANVLTF.

This clone came up a few times. The CDR3 bases are TGTGCCAGCAGCCTTGCGAACTCCTACGAGCAGTACTTC. It codes for CASSLANSYEQYF. The gene calls are TRBV11-2 and TRBJ2-7; D is unresolved. The CDR3 spans 13 residues. Germline V CDR1 and CDR2: SGHAT, FQNNGV. The V end was cut by 5 bases, the J end by 0 bases, with 8 bases between.

The chain is built from TRBV4-2 and TRBJ1-2; the match to TRBD1 covers 11 bases. The germline V gene encodes CDR1 LGHNA and CDR2 YNFKEQ. Trimming cost V 0 bases and J 7 bases; bases outside gene matches: 4. The length of the CDR3 is 15 residues. The CDR3 is CASSQEGQGAFGYTF. CDR3 DNA: TGTGCCAGCAGCCAAGAAGGACAGGGGGCGTTTGGCTACACCTTC.

This chain uses TRBV9 with TRBJ2-1; 11 bases line up with TRBD2. Germline lookup yields CDR1 SGDLS and CDR2 YYNGEE. With V trimmed by 2 bases and J by 2 bases, 3 bases remained unmatched. The CDR3 loop spans 16 amino acids. CDR3 nucleotides: TGTGCCAGCAGCGTTGGGACTAGCGGAGCCTACAATGAGCAGTTCTTC. This translates into CASSVGTSGAYNEQFF.

The gene calls are TRBV10-3 and TRBJ2-7; D unclear. The V gene lost 3 bases and the J gene lost 5 bases, with 8 bases spanning the gap. Germline CDR1 is ENHRY and CDR2 is SYGVKD. The CDR3 runs 12 residues. The DNA of the CDR3 is TGTGCCATCAGTGAAAGTGGCCACGAGCAGTACTTC. It specifies CAISESGHEQYF.

The chain links TRBV19 to TRBJ2-6, with 7 bases lining up with TRBD2. The V gene's germline CDR1 is LNHDA and CDR2 SQIVND (reference sequence). The CDR3 spans 17 residues. V lost 4 bases and J lost 0; bases outside the gene matches: 6. The chain's CDR3 is CASSTGTISSGANVLTF. The DNA for the CDR3 is TGTGCCAGTAGTACCGGGACTATCTCCTCTGGGGCCAACGTCCTGACTTTC.

The table lists this clone with a few counts. V is TRBV19 and J is TRBJ2-7; 13 nucleotides match TRBD2. CDR1 is LNHDA and CDR2 is SQIVND in the germline V gene (reference sequence). The V and J ends lost 5 bases and 2 bases, in that order; junction bases with no gene match: 6. The CDR3 covers 16 residues. The CDR3 nucleotides read TGTGCCAGTAGTCGAGGGACTAGCGGGACAGCCTACGAGCAGTACTTC. Amino acid sequence: CASSRGTSGTAYEQYF.

The chain employs TRBV5-1 and TRBJ2-3; 16 bases fit TRBD2. Unmatched junction bases numbered 5, after V lost 4 bases and J lost 6 bases. The CDR3 is 16 residues long. Germline-derived CDR1 and CDR2 are SGHRS and YFSETQ. The CDR3 DNA reads TGCGCCAGCAGCCCGGGACTAGCGGGAGGGTCTGATACGCAGTATTTT. As protein: CASSPGLAGGSDTQYF.

The chain couples TRBV19 to TRBJ2-1; TRBD2 matches 9 bases. CDR1 and CDR2 (germline): LNHDA, SQIVND (reference sequence). The junction had 3 bases not matched to a gene; V was cut back by 6 bases and J by 6 bases. This CDR3 has 13 amino acids. The CDR3 DNA sequence: TGTGCCAGTAGCGGGACTAGCATCAATGAGCAGTTCTTC. Translation: CASSGTSINEQFF. Complete variable domain (other parts from reference TRBV19 and TRBJ2-1): DGGITQSPKYLFRKEGQNVTLSCEQNLNHDAMYWYRQDPGQGLRLIYYSQIVNDFQKGDIAEGYSVSREKKESFPLTVTSAQKNPTAFYLCASSGTSINEQFFGPGTRLTVL.

This chain uses TRBV6-5 with TRBJ2-1, with 11 bases fitting TRBD2. CDR3 length: 15 residues. Germline-derived CDR1 and CDR2 are MNHEY and SVGAGI. Losses at the gene ends were 6 bases for V and 8 bases for J; bases not matched to a gene: 9. The CDR3 sequence: CASRSIAGGSHEQFF. CDR3 nucleotide sequence: TGTGCCAGCAGATCCATAGCGGGAGGGTCACATGAGCAGTTCTTC.

This chain connects TRBV19 to TRBJ2-3; 15 bases map to TRBD2. V shed 5 bases, J shed 4 bases, and the junction held 4 bases outside the gene matches. CDR3 size: 16 residues. In germline, CDR1 is LNHDA, CDR2 SQIVND (reference sequence). Written as DNA, the CDR3 is TGTGCCAGTAGTTCCGGACTAGCGGGAGGGTCAGATACGCAGTATTTT. This gives the protein CASSSGLAGGSDTQYF.

V is TRBV2 and J is TRBJ2-1, with TRBD2 as a possible D gene (6 bases). V shed 8 bases and J shed 2 bases, with 10 bases lying between them. This CDR3 is 13 amino acids long. Germline lookup yields CDR1 SNHLY and CDR2 FYNNEI. The CDR3 DNA sequence: TGTGCCAGCGTAGCGGTGGCCTACAATGAGCAGTTCTTC. It is translated as CASVAVAYNEQFF.

This clone was seen more than once but under ten times. The chain couples TRBV9 to TRBJ2-1; TRBD2 aligns across 13 bases. Germline V lookup: CDR1 SGDLS, CDR2 YYNGEE. V lost 4 bases, J lost 5 bases, and 3 bases stayed unmatched. The CDR3 extends over 15 amino acids. The CDR3 nucleotides are TGTGCCAGCAGCCCCACTAGCGGGGGGGACAATGAGCAGTTCTTC. Translated: CASSPTSGGDNEQFF.

The CDR3 loop reads CASSPNRGREKLFF. The CDR3 DNA reads as TGTGCCAGCAGTCCAAACAGGGGGCGGGAAAAACTGTTTTTT. The chain combines TRBV27 with TRBJ1-4, with 9 positions matching TRBD1. J lost 8 bases, V lost 5 bases, and 6 bases had no gene match. Per germline, CDR1 MNHEY and CDR2 SMNVEV (reference sequence). The CDR3 is made up of 14 amino acids. The variable domain in full, completed from reference TRBV27 and TRBJ1-4, reads EAQVTQNPRYLITVTGKKLTVTCSQNMNHEYMSWYRQDPGLGLRQIYYSMNVEVTDKGDVPEGYKVSRKEKRNFPLILESPSPNQTSLYFCASSPNRGREKLFFGSGTQLSVL.

This clone was counted ten times or more. The V gene is TRBV4-1, the J gene TRBJ2-7; no clear D. The V gene's germline CDR1 is MGHRA and CDR2 YSYEKL. This CDR3 spans 14 amino acids. Trimming removed 1 base at V and 2 bases at J, with 9 bases between. Here the CDR3 DNA reads TGCGCCAGCAGCCAAGCTCAGATGACCTACGAGCAGTACTTC. Protein sequence: CASSQAQMTYEQYF.